This T cell receptor beta chain was identified during a study of control samples from healthy donors and cancer patients. The assay was immunoSEQ multiplex PCR, and TCRdb's table has in-frame clones only and misses some. Here the sample spans about 120,000 clones, 80% to 95% being singletons. The CDR3 contains 15 residues. Germline CDR1 and CDR2: SGHDN and FVKESK. The V and J ends lost 0 bases and 10 bases, in that order; junction bases with no gene match: 10. The clonotype comes from a woman under 30 in good health. Sequencing used blood. The chain combines TRBV14 with TRBJ2-3; 7 bases are a match to TRBD1. The CDR3: CASSQEGTDIFAQYF. CDR3 DNA: TGTGCCAGCAGCCAAGAGGGGACAGATATTTTTGCGCAGTATTTT. Looking up the rest from reference TRBV14 and TRBJ2-3 gives the full variable domain: EAGVTQFPSHSVIEKGQTVTLRCDPISGHDNLYWYRRVMGKEIKFLLHFVKESKQDESGMPNNRFLAERTGGTYSTLKVQPAELEDSGVYFCASSQEGTDIFAQYFGPGTRLTVL.